This T cell receptor beta chain was retrieved from a study of identical twins (dated by TCRdb to 2015 to 2016). Describing the broader study: TCR alpha and beta repertoires from monozygotic twins, unrelated adults of various ages and cord blood were deep-sequenced to test whether fetal clonotypes persist. To rule out contamination, replicate twin experiments were performed at different times with different library preparation protocols. Summary of the overall study and its limitations: Compared with coincidental sharing between unrelated individuals, out-of-frame TCR alpha sequences shared between twins showed an excess of sequences with low generation probability. Recombination models systematically underestimated out-of-frame TCR alpha sharing in monozygotic twins but agreed with sharing between unrelated individuals. Invariant T cells such as MAIT and iNKT could partly confound zero-insertion analyses, though diverse VJ usage argued against this for most clonotypes. Fewer insertions were carried by abundant cord blood beta clonotypes, a similar but weaker trend appeared in young adult naive repertoires, and no such trend appeared in memory repertoires. A weaker excess of twin sharing was found in beta out-of-frame sequences because the signal-to-noise ratio was lowered by fewer shared sequences. Because the same donors could not be followed over many years, the conclusions depended on cross-sectional statistical analysis.

Libraries were built with 5' RACE. Instrument on record: Illumina HiSeq 2000. Template switching added a universal primer binding site, and the final cDNA carried a unique molecular identifier that allowed TCR cDNA molecules to be counted accurately. Specific primers in the conserved constant-segment region were used to synthesize first-strand cDNA for TCR alpha and beta chains. Each cDNA library was double barcoded, with a SMART-Mk sample barcode plus Illumina barcodes, to control for contamination. TruSeq adapter sequences, together with Illumina sample barcodes, were added in two successive PCR steps. The Illumina HiSeq platform was used with custom primers to sequence TCR alpha and beta cDNA libraries. The authors' analysis ran thus. Unique molecular identifiers were extracted from raw reads with MiGEC, and CDR3 positions were determined with MiXCR. For each individual, recombination models were inferred using an EM algorithm with the repgenHMM and IGoR tools. The analysis of shared clonotypes was done with the tcR package in R, with sharing normalized by the product of cloneset sizes. To study raw recombination free of thymic and clonal selection effects, out-of-frame nonproductive sequences were analyzed. TCRdb trimmed the raw reads at Q25, called clones with MiXCR and kept productive beta chains. Every distinct CDR3 protein forms one entry, paired with its most common genes and DNA. In this record, the V and J calls reflect TCRdb's handling and not the investigators' own analysis. In this sample the table shows about 720,000 distinct CDR3 sequences, about 9.4% of which occur a single time. The ten largest account for 0.75% to 1% of the sample.

Every donor in the study was a healthy Caucasian. Three pairs of female monozygotic twins, all aged roughly 18 to 30 years, were included in the twin cohort. The RNA used for TCR libraries was isolated from peripheral blood mononuclear cells. The sample holds a few counts of this clonotype. What antigen it recognizes has not been identified. No qualities accompany the bases; no much larger clone lies one base away. The germline V gene yields SGHRS for CDR1 and YFSETQ for CDR2. The CDR3, cysteine through phenylalanine, is 15 amino acids long. Solely the CDR3 DNA is kept, with 45 bases framed from the first base. Trimming at the junction amounts to 1 base on V and 3 bases on J, and the germline ends lie 13 bases apart. These same data were also listed under a study on yellow fever vaccine responses in identical twins. As noted in the second study: The authors reported that the T cell response to vaccination in identical twins appeared partly convergent and partly personalized. In identical twins, the study followed T cell clones that responded to the vaccine with precision.

This sequence was found in a woman between 18 and 30 years old in good health. This chain joins TRBV5-1 to TRBJ1-2, with no D gene named confidently. Input material: PBMCs. The CDR3 sequence is CASSLSPGPDYGYTF. The nucleotides are TGCGCCAGCAGCTTGAGCCCCGGACCGGACTATGGCTACACCTTC.